This T cell receptor beta chain was sequenced for a study of blood T cell repertoires in COVID-19 (dated by TCRdb to 2020 to 2022). Context from the whole study: Samples from collaborators originated in the United States, Italy and Spain and spanned both the acute and convalescent phases of COVID-19. The prospective study material was composed of cDNA or gDNA derived from T cells, B-cell-depleted T cells, or PBMCs. The dataset comprised deeply sampled blood TCRbeta repertoires from subjects exposed to, actively infected with, or recovered from COVID-19. The repertoires were released in a freely available public database intended as a resource for research on the immune response to SARS-CoV-2. Samples came from the ongoing ImmuneRACE study (first 160 participants) plus 1,254 subjects from 6 global collaborators. The sample metadata nearly always contained a de-identified subject ID, COVID-19 status, age in years and sex. Where available, HLA class I and class II types were obtained from metadata supplied by the sample provider rather than from assay-based typing.

The immunoSEQ Assay, a bias-controlled multiplex PCR, was used to amplify TCRbeta CDR3 regions from genomic DNA. Regarding the original processing steps: The number of nucleated cells in each sample was estimated by amplification of reference gene primers within the assay. Sequence reads were collapsed and filtered to measure the absolute abundance of every unique TCRbeta CDR3 rearrangement. For each sample, productive Simpson clonality was calculated by taking the square root of Simpson's diversity index across productive rearrangements. TCRdb carries this immuneACCESS record with in-frame sequences only. Its versions omit some clonotypes, under half of them owing to an unresolved V gene in the studies checked, with the rest unexplained. The V and J calls and clone size were taken over from that table, and D and trimming were inferred from the DNA. This sample comprises 140,000 to 150,000 clones, approximately 80% of them detected only once. About 3% of the sample rests with the top ten.

Points the paper makes about the study in general: Clinical and demographic metadata were provided uncurated, with the amount varying by source and participant.

Collaborating institutions collected whole blood in K2EDTA tubes following their own protocols. For TCRbeta analysis, collaborator samples were shipped as frozen whole blood, as isolated PBMCs, or as DNA extracted from either sample type. To note about this clone: Its antigen is unknown. No per-base quality is available; no much larger clone lies one base away.

The sequence was collected from a woman between 35 and 50 years old with active or convalescent COVID-19. Source material: peripheral blood.

The nucleotide sequence reads TGTGCCAGCAGCCAAGAAAGTTGGACTAGCGGTTACAATGAGCAGTTCTTC. This encodes CASSQESWTSGYNEQFF. This sequence uses TRBV3-1 (or the pseudogene TRBV3-2) and TRBJ2-1, with 10 bases aligning to TRBD2. V is cut back by 0 bases and J by 4 bases, with 6 bases in the junction unmatched. From a lookup of the germline V gene (reference sequence), CDR1 and CDR2 are LGHDT and YNNKEL. Inclusive of the bounding cysteine and phenylalanine, the CDR3 is 17 residues long. Only the CDR3 region is kept as DNA, spanning 51 bases read in frame from base 1.